Listed below are T cell receptor beta chains from one sample, sequenced in a study of T cell repertoires in cytomegalovirus infection. Via MiXCR, TCRdb re-called the reads, giving one row per CDR3 protein. Of approximately 500,000 distinct CDR3 sequences in the sample, about 15% were seen once. The sample comprised CD8+ T cells from PBMCs. The origin of the receptors is a human donor in good health (CMV status not recorded). Some clones in this sample may be carry-over from other donors' samples. Both conserved end residues are part of each CDR3. A D gene is named only where the DNA matches it firmly. The listing skips clone size in some rows; elsewhere it reads once, few, many or a size class.

TRBV5-6	12	TRBJ1-2	.	.	TGTGCCAGCAGCTTGCCAGGGGTGGGCTACACCTTC	CASSLPGVGYTF
TRBV20-1	15	TRBJ2-3	few	.	TGCAGTGCTAGAACCTTAGGGCCTTTCACAGATACGCAGTATTTT	CSARTLGPFTDTQYF
TRBV28	17	TRBJ2-3	.	TRBD1	TGTGCCAGCAGTTGGGGGACAGCGATACCTAGCACAGATACGCAGTATTTT	CASSWGTAIPSTDTQYF
TRBV12-3/TRBV12-4	15	TRBJ2-7	many	TRBD2	TGTGCCAGCAGGTGGAGCGGGACTGACTCCTACGAGCAGTACTTC	CASRWSGTDSYEQYF
TRBV7-8	17	TRBJ2-3	many	TRBD2	TGTGCCAGCAGCCGCAACCTAGCGGGGGCGAGCACAGATACGCAGTATTTT	CASSRNLAGASTDTQYF
TRBV5-1	15	TRBJ1-1	few	.	TGCGCCAGCAGCTTGGGGGGTACAGGGACTACTGAAGCTTTCTTT	CASSLGGTGTTEAFF
TRBV7-8	15	TRBJ2-3	many	.	TGTGCCAGCAGCCCTAGGACTTTGCCCGATGATACGCAGTATTTT	CASSPRTLPDDTQYF
TRBV7-9	10	TRBJ2-7	few	TRBD1	TGTGCCAGCAGCTTAGACGGGACAGTCTTC	CASSLDGTVF
TRBV7-9	13	TRBJ1-2	few	.	TGTGCCAGCAGCTTAGAACACTACTATGGCTACACCTTC	CASSLEHYYGYTF
TRBV19	14	TRBJ1-5	few	TRBD1	TGTGCCAGTAGTATGACAGGGGAGTGGCAGCCCCAGCATTTT	CASSMTGEWQPQHF
TRBV20-1	13	TRBJ1-1	.	TRBD1	TGCAGTGCTAGTAAAGGGGGCGGCACTGAAGCTTTCTTT	CSASKGGGTEAFF
TRBV19	14	TRBJ2-3	many	.	TGTGCCAGTAGTATAGATCGCCTCACAGATACGCAGTATTTT	CASSIDRLTDTQYF
TRBV7-9	15	TRBJ1-5	few	TRBD1	TGTGCCAGCAGCGCCACAGGGGATCCGGGTCAGCCCCAGCATTTT	CASSATGDPGQPQHF
TRBV3-1	12	TRBJ2-1	.	.	TGTGCCAGCAGCCAAGTTAGGGCTGAGCAGTTCTTC	CASSQVRAEQFF
TRBV5-1	15	TRBJ1-2	few	TRBD1	TGCGCCAGCAGCTTCCGGGACAGGGGGCTCCCTGGCTACACCTTC	CASSFRDRGLPGYTF
TRBV9	13	TRBJ1-5	.	.	TGTGCCAGCAGTGCTGGGAACAATCAGCCCCAGCATTTT	CASSAGNNQPQHF
TRBV7-9	13	TRBJ2-1	many	.	TGTGCCAGCAGCCCGGCGGGGGCGAATGAGCAGTTCTTC	CASSPAGANEQFF
TRBV6-5	14	TRBJ2-3	.	.	TGTGCCAGCAGTTACTCCCTCCTACTGGATACGCAGTATTTT	CASSYSLLLDTQYF